This TCR beta chain was recorded in a study of T cell responses to AZD1222 COVID-19 vaccine. Findings and caveats of the study: Increased Spike-specific TCR breadth and depth were observed after two AZD1222 doses.

The CDR3 length is 13 residues. With 0 bases removed from V and 3 bases from J, the gap between germline ends came to 6 bases. The germline gives CDR1 SGHAT, CDR2 FQNNGV. The table came from immunoSEQ multiplex PCR; TCRdb's copy has only in-frame clones and leaves some out. The table includes approximately 150,000 clones, more than 75% detected once. This clone was seen a few times. Its antigen is currently unknown. The source material was peripheral blood, sampled on day 0 of AZD1222 vaccination. This chain links TRBV11-2 with TRBJ2-7; the D is unclear. This TCR derives from an adult in good health. The CDR3 DNA reads as TGTGCCAGCAGCTTAGATCGTAACTACGAGCAGTACTTC. Encoded protein: CASSLDRNYEQYF. The entire variable domain, with the rest obtained from reference TRBV11-2 and TRBJ2-7, is as follows: EAGVAQSPRYKIIEKRQSVAFWCNPISGHATLYWYQQILGQGPKLLIQFQNNGVVDDSQLPKDRFSAERLKGVDSTLKIQPAKLEDSAVYLCASSLDRNYEQYFGPGTRLTVT.